The next 2 T cell receptor beta chains were all read from a single sample in a study of metastatic and nonmetastatic thyroid tumors. Each patient went into thyroid surgery without having received any treatment. TCRdb reanalyzed the PCR reads with MiXCR. The sample includes about 26,000 clones, about 15% of them seen just once. The sample comprised blood. Source of these receptors: a female donor with papillary thyroid cancer or a benign thyroid nodule (not recorded which). Some clones in this sample may be carry-over from other donors' samples.

This clone was seen ten or more times. The chain recombines TRBV5-6 with TRBJ2-1, with no clear D. Trimming removed 0 bases at V and 15 bases at J, with 13 bases between. The CDR3 has 12 residues. Germline CDR1 reads SGHDT; CDR2 reads YYEEEE. The CDR3 DNA follows: TGTGCCAGCAGCTTGGGGGTTGACTCCCCGTTCTTC. Amino acids: CASSLGVDSPFF. Using reference TRBV5-6 and TRBJ2-1 for the parts outside the CDR3, the full variable domain is DAGVTQSPTHLIKTRGQQVTLRCSPKSGHDTVSWYQQALGQGPQFIFQYYEEEERQRGNFPDRFSGHQFPNYSSELNVNALLLGDSALYLCASSLGVDSPFFGPGTRLTVL.

This clone has ten or more counts. The chain has TRBV20-1 and TRBJ2-2; 7 nucleotides line up with TRBD2. Per the germline V gene, CDR1 is DFQATT and CDR2 is SNEGSKA (reference sequence). V dropped 0 bases and J dropped 6; count of bases not matched to a gene: 16. The CDR3 has 18 residues. CDR3 loop: CSARDLSGLADPPGELFF. The CDR3 nucleotides are TGCAGTGCTAGAGATCTCTCGGGCCTAGCGGACCCTCCCGGGGAGCTGTTTTTT.